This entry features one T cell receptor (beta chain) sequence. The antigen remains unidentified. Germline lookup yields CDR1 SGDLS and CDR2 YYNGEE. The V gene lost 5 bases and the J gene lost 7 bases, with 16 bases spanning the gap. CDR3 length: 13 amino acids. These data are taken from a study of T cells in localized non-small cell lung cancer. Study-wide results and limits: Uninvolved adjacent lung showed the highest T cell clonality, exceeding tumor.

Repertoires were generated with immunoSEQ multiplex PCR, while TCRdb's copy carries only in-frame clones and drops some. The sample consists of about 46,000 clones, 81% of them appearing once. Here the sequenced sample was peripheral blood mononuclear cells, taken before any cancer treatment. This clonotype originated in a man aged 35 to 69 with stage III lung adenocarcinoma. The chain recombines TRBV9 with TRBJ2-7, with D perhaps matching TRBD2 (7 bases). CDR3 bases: TGTGCCAGCAGAGGGGAGGGGACATGGGAGCAGTACTTC. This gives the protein CASRGEGTWEQYF. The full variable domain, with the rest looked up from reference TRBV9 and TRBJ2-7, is DSGVTQTPKHLITATGQRVTLRCSPRSGDLSVYWYQQSLDQGLQFLIQYYNGEERAKGNILERFSAQQFPDLHSELNLSSLELGDSALYFCASRGEGTWEQYFGPGTRLTVT.